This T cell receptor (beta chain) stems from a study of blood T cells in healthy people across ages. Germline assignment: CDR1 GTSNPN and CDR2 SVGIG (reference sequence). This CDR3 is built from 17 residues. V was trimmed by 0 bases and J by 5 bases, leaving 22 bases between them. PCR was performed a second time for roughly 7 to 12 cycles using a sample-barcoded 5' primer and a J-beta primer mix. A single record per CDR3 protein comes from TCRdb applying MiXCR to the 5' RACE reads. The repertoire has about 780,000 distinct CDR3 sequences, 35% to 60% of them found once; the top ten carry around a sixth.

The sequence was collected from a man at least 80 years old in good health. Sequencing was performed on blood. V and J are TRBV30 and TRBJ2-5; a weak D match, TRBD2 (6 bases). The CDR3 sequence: CAWSVRVSGNPGETQYF. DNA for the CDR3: TGTGCCTGGAGTGTACGGGTTAGCGGAAACCCGGGGGAGACCCAGTACTTC. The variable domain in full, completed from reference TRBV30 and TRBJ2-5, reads SQTIHQWPATLVQPVGSPLSLECTVEGTSNPNLYWYRQAAGRGLQLLFYSVGIGQISSEVPQNLSASRPQDRQFILSSKKLLLSDSGFYLCAWSVRVSGNPGETQYFGPGTRLLVL.